These 5 T cell receptor beta chains were sequenced from one sample in a study of control samples from healthy donors and cancer patients. Profiled with immunoSEQ multiplex PCR; TCRdb holds only in-frame clones, not every one. The table has about 180,000 clones, around 90% seen once. The sample taken for sequencing was blood. These receptors originate from a woman aged 45 to 65 in good health.

J is TRBJ2-7 and V is TRBV5-1, with TRBD1 identical over 8 bases. CDR1 and CDR2 from the germline V gene are SGHRS and YFSETQ. V trimming: 7 bases; J trimming: 2 bases; junction bases outside the gene matches: 5. The CDR3 is 13 residues long. CDR3 residues: CASGVQGAYEQYF. In nucleotides, the CDR3 is TGCGCCAGCGGCGTACAGGGGGCCTACGAGCAGTACTTC.

The chain recombines TRBV11-3 with TRBJ1-2, with D possibly matching TRBD1 (5 bases). The V gene lost 0 bases and the J gene lost 8 bases, with 16 bases spanning the gap. The CDR3 runs 15 residues. Germline CDR1 reads SGHNT; CDR2 reads YENEEA. In DNA, the CDR3 is TGTGCCAGCAGCTTAGACCTCCAGCGGGCAGGGGGCTACACCTTC. This translates into CASSLDLQRAGGYTF.

The rearrangement joins TRBV5-8 to TRBJ1-3; D possibly corresponds to TRBD1 (5 bases). This CDR3 has 15 amino acids. V was clipped by 4 bases and J by 0 bases, with 11 bases between them. Germline-derived CDR1 and CDR2 are SGHTS and YDEGEE. The CDR3 nucleotides are TGTGCCAGCAGCCCGGGACGGCTCTCTGGAAACACCATATATTTT. It yields the protein CASSPGRLSGNTIYF.

The chain recombines TRBV9 with TRBJ1-6; a weak D match, TRBD1 (5 bases). Germline-derived CDR1 and CDR2 are SGDLS and YYNGEE. V was shortened by 1 base and J by 8 bases, with 7 bases between the two germline ends. CDR3 length: 13 residues. In DNA form, the CDR3 reads TGTGCCAGCAGCGTAAAAGGGGATTCACCCCTCCACTTT. This encodes CASSVKGDSPLHF.

V and J are TRBV5-5 and TRBJ1-1; 7 nucleotides align to TRBD1. The ends lost 0 bases at V and 2 bases at J; junction bases unmatched: 4. The germline gives CDR1 SGHKS, CDR2 YYEKEE (reference sequence). CDR3 length equals 15 residues. The CDR3 nucleotides read TGTGCCAGCAGCTTGGAGGGACAGCTTAACACTGAAGCTTTCTTT. Protein: CASSLEGQLNTEAFF.